One and the same sample provided the 13 T cell receptor beta chains below, sequenced in a study of early T cells in non-severe SARS-CoV-2 infection. TCRdb analysed the 5' RACE reads with MiXCR anew, one entry per CDR3 protein. The table lists fewer than 55,000 distinct CDR3 sequences, more than 9.5% of them singletons. The source material was whole blood. Source of these receptors: an adult who was a healthcare worker with PCR-confirmed SARS-CoV-2 infection or an uninfected control (not recorded which).

This chain uses TRBV7-9 with TRBJ2-3; TRBD1 matches at 8 bases. V dropped 4 bases and J dropped 3; count of bases not matched to a gene: 6. The CDR3 sequence is 15 residues long. Germline values: CDR1 SEHNR, CDR2 FQNEAQ (reference sequence). CDR3 DNA: TGTGCCAGCAGCTCTCTGACAGGGGAAACAGATACGCAGTATTTT. This sequence encodes CASSSLTGETDTQYF.

The chain couples TRBV7-2 to TRBJ1-1, with D possibly TRBD1 on 6 matching bases. The CDR3 length is 15 residues. The ends were cut back, 5 bases at V and 1 base at J, with 14 bases in the middle. Looked up from germline, CDR1 is SGHTA and CDR2 is FQGNSA. The CDR3 region has the DNA TGTGCCAGCAGCCCAGCCACAGGGCAGAACACTGAAGCTTTCTTT. Amino acid sequence: CASSPATGQNTEAFF.

On this clonotype itself: A much larger clone differs from this one at a single base, so this may be a read error. V and J are TRBV10-3 and TRBJ2-2, with D hard to call. The CDR3 has 15 amino acids. V lost 9 bases, J lost 4 bases, and 18 bases lay in between. Germline V gene data show CDR1 as ENHRY and CDR2 as SYGVKD. The CDR3 DNA is TGTGCCATAGGAGAGTCCGAACCCCCCACCGGGGAGCTGTTTTTT. Amino acids: CAIGESEPPTGELFF.

This clonotype has more than one count but fewer than ten. V and J are TRBV25-1 and TRBJ1-2, with D maybe TRBD1 (5 bases). V lost 1 base, J lost 7 bases, and 16 bases lay in between. There are 15 residues in the CDR3. The germline CDR1 and CDR2 sequences are MGHDK and SYGVNS. CDR3 sequence: CASSESGRLLSGYTF. The CDR3 nucleotides read TGTGCCAGCAGTGAATCAGGGAGGCTTCTTAGTGGCTACACCTTC.

The chain joins TRBV3-1 to TRBJ1-1, with D tentatively TRBD1 (6 bases). The CDR3 covers 15 residues. V was shortened by 5 bases and J by 0 bases, with 13 bases between the two germline ends. Germline lookup yields CDR1 LGHDT and CDR2 YNNKEL (reference sequence). The CDR3 region is CASSSGTNMNTEAFF. In nucleotides, the CDR3 is TGTGCCAGCAGCTCCGGGACAAACATGAACACTGAAGCTTTCTTT.

V usage is TRBV28 and J usage is TRBJ2-1, with TRBD2 matching 11 bases. Germline lookup yields CDR1 MDHEN and CDR2 SYDVKM. V shed 5 bases and J 3 bases; nucleotides not matched to a gene: 3. This CDR3 is 15 amino acids long. CDR3 in DNA: TGTGCCAGCAGTACTAGCGGGAGACTCTACAATGAGCAGTTCTTC. It is translated as CASSTSGRLYNEQFF.

This clonotype occurred a few times. The V and J genes are TRBV4-1 and TRBJ1-2; D gene ambiguous. Germline lookup yields CDR1 MGHRA and CDR2 YSYEKL. The CDR3 consists of 13 residues. V gave up 5 bases and J gave up 2 bases, with 9 bases separating them. The CDR3 nucleotides are TGCGCCAGCAGCTCCGGGTCCAACTATGGCTACACCTTC. Amino acids: CASSSGSNYGYTF.

This clonotype was seen at least ten times. The rearrangement links TRBV29-1 to TRBJ2-3, with TRBD2 as a possible D gene (5 bases). This CDR3 is built from 12 residues. The V gene lost 4 bases and the J gene lost 6 bases, with 11 bases spanning the gap. Germline CDR1 is SQVTM and CDR2 is ANQGSEA. In DNA form, the CDR3 reads TGCAGCGTTGTCCCGGGCGGGGATACGCAGTATTTT. It yields the protein CSVVPGGDTQYF.

This clonotype was seen ten or more times. V usage is TRBV20-1 and J usage is TRBJ1-1; a possible D gene is TRBD1 (6 bases). Trimming stripped 2 bases from V and 12 bases from J, with 19 bases between. Germline CDR1 is DFQATT and CDR2 is SNEGSKA (reference sequence). This CDR3 has 13 residues. Here the CDR3 reads CSARSGGRKGTFF. The CDR3 nucleotides are TGCAGTGCTAGATCCGGGGGGCGCAAGGGAACTTTCTTT.

This clonotype was recorded many times. This chain joins TRBV20-1 and TRBJ2-3; 8 bases fit TRBD2. The V segment lost 3 bases and the J segment 3 bases; nucleotides outside the gene matches: 14. CDR1 is DFQATT and CDR2 is SNEGSKA in the germline V gene (reference sequence). The CDR3 spans 17 residues. CDR3 amino acids: CSASSPGGPSGTDTQYF. The CDR3 DNA follows: TGCAGTGCTAGTAGTCCGGGAGGGCCCTCTGGTACAGATACGCAGTATTTT.

At least ten counts were recorded for this clonotype. The chain couples TRBV4-1 to TRBJ2-3; TRBD1 matches at 12 bases. V lost 1 base to trimming and J lost 4 bases; unmatched junction nucleotides: 9. There are 18 residues in the CDR3. The germline V gene encodes CDR1 MGHRA and CDR2 YSYEKL. The DNA for the CDR3 is TGCGCCAGCAGCCAAGTCCGAGGGACAGGGGGCGTTGCAGATACGCAGTATTTT. Its protein product is CASSQVRGTGGVADTQYF.

This clonotype was seen repeatedly, ten times or more. This sequence joins TRBV6-6 and TRBJ2-1, with 7 nucleotides matching TRBD2. The germline V gene has CDR1 MNHNY and CDR2 SVGAGI (reference sequence). Trimming took 7 bases from V and 6 from J; bases not matched to a gene: 15. This CDR3 spans 16 amino acids. The CDR3, as DNA: TGTGCCAGCACCCCCCCGGGGGAGGGGTTTCTCAATGAGCAGTTCTTC. Its translation: CASTPPGEGFLNEQFF.

This clonotype was counted ten times or more. V and J are TRBV4-2 and TRBJ2-7, with 7 bases fitting TRBD2. This CDR3 has 16 residues. Germline assignment: CDR1 LGHNA and CDR2 YNFKEQ. The trim removed 0 bases at V and 2 bases at J, leaving 7 bases unmatched. The CDR3 DNA is TGTGCCAGCAGCCAAGAAGAGCGAGCGGGGCCCTACGAGCAGTACTTC. As protein: CASSQEERAGPYEQYF.